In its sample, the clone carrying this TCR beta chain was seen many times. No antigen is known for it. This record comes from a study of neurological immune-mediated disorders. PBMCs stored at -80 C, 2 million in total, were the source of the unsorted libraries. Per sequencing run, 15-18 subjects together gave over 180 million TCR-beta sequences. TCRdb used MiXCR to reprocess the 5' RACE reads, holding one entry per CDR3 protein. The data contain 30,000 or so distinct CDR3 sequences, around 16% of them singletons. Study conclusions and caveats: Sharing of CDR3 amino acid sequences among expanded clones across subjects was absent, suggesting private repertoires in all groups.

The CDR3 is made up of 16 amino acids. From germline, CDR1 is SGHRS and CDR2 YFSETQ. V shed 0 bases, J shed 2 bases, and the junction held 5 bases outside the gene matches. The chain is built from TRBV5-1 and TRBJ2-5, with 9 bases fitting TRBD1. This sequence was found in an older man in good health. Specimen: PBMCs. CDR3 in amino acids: CASSLAGTGNQETQYF. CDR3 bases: TGCGCCAGCAGCTTGGCTGGGACAGGGAATCAAGAGACCCAGTACTTC.